These 19 T cell receptor beta chains came from one sample sequenced in a study of blood T cell repertoires in COVID-19 (TCRdb year 2020). The library was prepared using the immunoSEQ multiplex PCR assay. TCRdb obtained this table from immuneACCESS and retained in-frame rearrangements with V and J assigned. These tables miss some clones; where compared with another copy, unresolved V genes account for less than half of the shortfall, and the remainder is unexplained. Counted in this sample were some 200,000 clones; around 94% of them appeared once. Jointly, the top ten make up approximately 0.8% of the sample. Material for sequencing was peripheral blood. All receptors come from a man in his thirties or forties with COVID-19, enrolled during active disease.

The V call is TRBV2, the J call TRBJ1-1, with D maybe TRBD1 (5 bases). The V end was cut by 3 bases, the J end by 0 bases, with 8 bases between. Germline CDR1 SNHLY, CDR2 FYNNEI. The CDR3 contains 14 residues. CDR3 sequence reads: CASSEGQMNTEAFF. DNA for the CDR3: TGTGCCAGCAGTGAGGGGCAGATGAACACTGAAGCTTTCTTT.

The V gene is TRBV4-1, the J gene TRBJ2-7; D may be TRBD2 (6 bases). The CDR3 consists of 16 residues. The V gene's germline CDR1 is MGHRA and CDR2 YSYEKL. The V end was cut by 2 bases, the J end by 4 bases, with 18 bases between. The CDR3 loop is CASSQMDTGESYEQYF. CDR3 nucleotides: TGCGCCAGCAGCCAAATGGATACGGGGGAGAGTTACGAGCAGTACTTC.

In its sample, this clone was seen once. The CDR3 DNA sequence: TGTGCTAGTGGTCCAGGACCGGAGGTCCCTGAAGCTTTCTTT. It encodes CASGPGPEVPEAFF. This chain uses TRBV12-5 with TRBJ1-1; D ambiguous. The CDR3 length is 14 residues. CDR1 LGHNT and CDR2 FRNRAP come from the germline V gene. V was shortened by 5 bases and J by 6 bases, with 16 bases between the two germline ends.

The gene calls are TRBV3-1 (or the pseudogene TRBV3-2) and TRBJ1-6, with D maybe TRBD1 (5 bases). The ends were cut back, 0 bases at V and 11 bases at J, with 11 bases in the middle. This CDR3 spans 14 amino acids. Germline lookup yields CDR1 LGHDT and CDR2 YNNKEL (reference sequence). As DNA, the CDR3 is TGTGCCAGCAGCCAAGATCGGGGGGGACCACCCCTCCACTTT. Its protein is CASSQDRGGPPLHF.

The rearrangement joins TRBV5-1 to TRBJ2-2, with 9 bases aligning to TRBD2. Trimming took 2 bases from V and 4 from J; bases not matched to a gene: 6. This CDR3 comprises 16 residues. Looked up from germline, CDR1 is SGHRS and CDR2 is YFSETQ. This chain's CDR3 is CASSFRLAGSTGELFF. CDR3 sequence (DNA): TGCGCCAGCAGCTTTAGGCTAGCGGGGAGCACCGGGGAGCTGTTTTTT.

The chain uses TRBV29-1 and TRBJ1-3, with TRBD1 matching 11 bases. Germline V CDR1 and CDR2: SQVTM, ANQGSEA. The CDR3 is made up of 14 amino acids. V trimming: 7 bases; J trimming: 0 bases; junction bases outside the gene matches: 2. CDR3 in amino acids: CSGTGGLSGNTIYF. The CDR3 DNA is TGCAGCGGGACAGGGGGCCTCTCTGGAAACACCATATATTTT.

This chain uses TRBV5-1 with TRBJ1-2; TRBD1 matches 9 bases. This CDR3 spans 15 amino acids. The germline V gene has CDR1 SGHRS and CDR2 YFSETQ. After removal of 4 bases from V and 6 bases from J, the junction contained 10 bases not matched to a gene. CDR3 residues: CASSDRTGVMDGYTF. CDR3 DNA: TGCGCCAGCAGCGACAGGACAGGGGTCATGGATGGCTACACCTTC.

The rearrangement links TRBV6-1 to TRBJ1-1; no clear D gene. Germline CDR1 and CDR2: MNHNS and SASEGT. V gave up 4 bases and J gave up 0 bases, with 15 bases separating them. This CDR3 is 16 amino acids long. Here the CDR3 reads CASSGRAGGMNTEAFF. The DNA for the CDR3 is TGTGCCAGCAGTGGGAGGGCAGGCGGGATGAACACTGAAGCTTTCTTT.

CDR3 DNA sequence: TGTGCCAGCAGCTTTTCAGGGGAGCAGTTCTTC. It translates to CASSFSGEQFF. V usage is TRBV7-9 and J usage is TRBJ2-1; D perhaps matches TRBD1 (5 bases). This CDR3 is 11 amino acids long. Trimming removed 3 bases from V and 10 bases from J, with 7 bases in between. CDR1 and CDR2 (germline): SEHNR, FQNEAQ (reference sequence).

This chain links TRBV19 with TRBJ1-4, with 8 bases that match TRBD1. Germline CDR1 and CDR2: LNHDA and SQIVND (reference sequence). This CDR3 region has 14 residues. J was trimmed by 4 bases and V by 9 bases; bases with no gene match: 7. The CDR3 DNA reads as TGTGCCAGCACCTCAGGACAGGGTAATGAAAAACTGTTTTTT. Translated, it gives CASTSGQGNEKLFF.

V usage is TRBV18 and J usage is TRBJ1-4, with a possible D match to TRBD1 (6 bases). The CDR3 runs to 15 residues. The germline V gene has CDR1 KGHSH and CDR2 LQKENI. The V and J ends lost 2 bases and 1 base respectively, with 8 bases between them. The CDR3 coding sequence is TGTGCCAGCTCACCAGAGGGGGTAACTAATGAAAAACTGTTTTTT. Translating it yields CASSPEGVTNEKLFF.

This rearrangement joins TRBV30 to TRBJ1-5, with TRBD1 matching 7 bases. This CDR3 spans 17 amino acids. Looked up from germline, CDR1 is GTSNPN and CDR2 is SVGIG (reference sequence). J lost 0 bases, V lost 1 base, and 9 bases had no gene match. The CDR3 DNA follows: TGTGCCTGGAGTGACAGGACAGGAGTTTATAGCAATCAGCCCCAGCATTTT. Translated: CAWSDRTGVYSNQPQHF. The whole variable domain, filled in from reference TRBV30 and TRBJ1-5, reads SQTIHQWPATLVQPVGSPLSLECTVEGTSNPNLYWYRQAAGRGLQLLFYSVGIGQISSEVPQNLSASRPQDRQFILSSKKLLLSDSGFYLCAWSDRTGVYSNQPQHFGDGTRLSIL.

The rearrangement joins TRBV9 to TRBJ2-3; a possible D gene is TRBD2 (6 bases). V was cut by 4 bases and J by 0 bases, with 12 bases left in between. The germline V gene has CDR1 SGDLS and CDR2 YYNGEE. The CDR3 is 15 amino acids. CDR3 DNA sequence: TGTGCCAGCAGCCCAGGCGGGACTAGCACAGATACGCAGTATTTT. Translating it yields CASSPGGTSTDTQYF.

This clone is a singleton in its sample. The gene calls are TRBV5-6 and TRBJ2-1; 7 nucleotides agree with TRBD1. CDR3 size: 16 residues. V lost 4 bases, J lost 0 bases, and 7 bases stayed unmatched. Germline V gene lookup returns CDR1 SGHDT and CDR2 YYEEEE. For the CDR3, the DNA is TGTGCCAGCAGCAAGACAGGGAGCCGCTCCTACAATGAGCAGTTCTTC. Amino acids: CASSKTGSRSYNEQFF.

The V and J genes are TRBV19 and TRBJ1-5; D call uncertain. This CDR3 is built from 13 residues. Germline V gene lookup returns CDR1 LNHDA and CDR2 SQIVND (reference sequence). V lost 3 bases, J lost 5 bases, and 8 bases lay in between. The CDR3 reads CASSINTYQPQHF. CDR3 sequence (DNA): TGTGCCAGTAGTATCAACACCTATCAGCCCCAGCATTTT.

This clone was counted once. The chain recombines TRBV12-5 with TRBJ1-1, with D possibly TRBD1 on 5 matching bases. V was trimmed by 4 bases and J by 2 bases, leaving 17 bases between them. Germline V CDR1 and CDR2: LGHNT, FRNRAP. This CDR3 is built from 16 residues. In nucleotides, the CDR3 is TGTGCTAGTGGTTCCCGGACCGGGGGGATTAACACTGAAGCTTTCTTT. Amino acids: CASGSRTGGINTEAFF. The full variable domain, with the rest looked up from reference TRBV12-5 and TRBJ1-1, is DARVTQTPRHKVTEMGQEVTMRCQPILGHNTVFWYRQTMMQGLELLAYFRNRAPLDDSGMPKDRFSAEMPDATLATLKIQPSEPRDSAVYFCASGSRTGGINTEAFFGQGTRLTVV.

V gene TRBV11-2 combines with J gene TRBJ1-1, with a possible D match to TRBD1 (5 bases). This CDR3 spans 15 amino acids. Germline V lookup: CDR1 SGHAT, CDR2 FQNNGV. Trimming removed 6 bases from V and 5 bases from J, with 19 bases in between. The CDR3 nucleotides are TGTGCCAGCAGTTTTAAACCCTCGGGGGGTACTGAAGCTTTCTTT. As protein: CASSFKPSGGTEAFF.

The V and J genes are TRBV11-3 and TRBJ2-1, with 11 bases matching TRBD2. With 5 bases clipped from V and 5 bases from J, the junction kept 8 bases outside the gene matches. From germline, CDR1 is SGHNT and CDR2 YENEEA. This CDR3 is 16 amino acids long. The CDR3 is CASSPSSTSGDNEQFF. The CDR3 coding sequence is TGTGCCAGCAGCCCGTCCTCGACTAGCGGGGACAATGAGCAGTTCTTC.

The chain joins TRBV4-1 to TRBJ1-2; tentative D call: TRBD1 (6 bases). Deletions cut 4 bases from V and 2 bases from J, with 29 bases between. The CDR3 is 20 residues long. CDR1 is MGHRA, CDR2 YSYEKL, per germline. The CDR3, as DNA: TGCGCCAGCAGCCCTGCCGGGACACCAAGACTTGCCCGAGTGAACTATGGCTACACCTTC. Translating it yields CASSPAGTPRLARVNYGYTF.